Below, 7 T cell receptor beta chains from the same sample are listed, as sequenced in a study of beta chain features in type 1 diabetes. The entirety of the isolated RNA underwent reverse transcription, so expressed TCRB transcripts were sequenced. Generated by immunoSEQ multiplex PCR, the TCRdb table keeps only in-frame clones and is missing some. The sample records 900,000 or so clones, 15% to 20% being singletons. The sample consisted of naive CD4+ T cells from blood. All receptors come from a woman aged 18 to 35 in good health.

CDR3 sequence reads: CASISGTGPYEQYF. As DNA, the CDR3 is TGTGCCAGCATTTCTGGGACAGGGCCCTACGAGCAGTACTTC. The chain is built from TRBV2 and TRBJ2-7; 9 nucleotides align to TRBD1. CDR1 is SNHLY, CDR2 FYNNEI, per germline. This CDR3 is 14 amino acids long. V shed 7 bases, J shed 2 bases, and the junction held 6 bases outside the gene matches.

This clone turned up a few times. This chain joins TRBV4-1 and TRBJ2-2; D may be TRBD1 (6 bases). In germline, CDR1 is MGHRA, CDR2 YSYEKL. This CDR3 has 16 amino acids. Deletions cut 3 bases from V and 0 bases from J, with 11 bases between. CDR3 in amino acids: CASSQTGASNTGELFF. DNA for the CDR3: TGCGCCAGCAGCCAGACAGGCGCATCGAACACCGGGGAGCTGTTTTTT.

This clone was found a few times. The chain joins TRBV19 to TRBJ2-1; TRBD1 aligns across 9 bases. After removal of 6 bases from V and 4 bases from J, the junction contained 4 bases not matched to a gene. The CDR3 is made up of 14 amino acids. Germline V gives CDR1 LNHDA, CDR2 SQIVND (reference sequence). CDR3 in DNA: TGTGCCAGTAGAGGGACAGGGTCGTACAATGAGCAGTTCTTC. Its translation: CASRGTGSYNEQFF. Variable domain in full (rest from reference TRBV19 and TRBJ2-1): DGGITQSPKYLFRKEGQNVTLSCEQNLNHDAMYWYRQDPGQGLRLIYYSQIVNDFQKGDIAEGYSVSREKKESFPLTVTSAQKNPTAFYLCASRGTGSYNEQFFGPGTRLTVL.

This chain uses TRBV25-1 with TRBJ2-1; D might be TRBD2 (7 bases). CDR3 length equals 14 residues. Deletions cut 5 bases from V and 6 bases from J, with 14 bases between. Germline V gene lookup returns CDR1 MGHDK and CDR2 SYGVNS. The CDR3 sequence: CASSLKAGANEQFF. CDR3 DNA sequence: TGTGCCAGCAGTCTTAAGGCGGGGGCCAATGAGCAGTTCTTC. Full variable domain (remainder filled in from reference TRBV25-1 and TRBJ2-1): EADIYQTPRYLVIGTGKKITLECSQTMGHDKMYWYQQDPGMELHLIHYSYGVNSTEKGDLSSESTVSRIRTEHFPLTLESARPSHTSQYLCASSLKAGANEQFFGPGTRLTVL.

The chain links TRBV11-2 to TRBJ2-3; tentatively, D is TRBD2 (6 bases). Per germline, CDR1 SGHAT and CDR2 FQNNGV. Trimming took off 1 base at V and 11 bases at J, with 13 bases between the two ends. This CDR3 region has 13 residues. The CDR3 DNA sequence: TGTGCCAGCAGCTTAGGCGGGGACTCTCTGCAGTATTTT. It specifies CASSLGGDSLQYF.

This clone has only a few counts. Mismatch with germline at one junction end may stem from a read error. The CDR3 region is CATSRDSSYPTTSLVF. In nucleotides, the CDR3 is TGTGCCACCAGCAGAGATAGTTCATACCCGACTACCTCGCTTGTTTTC. V is TRBV15 and J is TRBJ2-4; D is possibly TRBD2 (5 bases). The CDR3 contains 16 residues. Looked up from germline, CDR1 is LNHNV and CDR2 is YYDKDF (reference sequence).

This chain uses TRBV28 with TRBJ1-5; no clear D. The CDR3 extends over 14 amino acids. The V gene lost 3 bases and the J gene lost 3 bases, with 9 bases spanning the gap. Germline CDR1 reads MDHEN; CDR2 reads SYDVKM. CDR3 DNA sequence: TGTGCCAGCAGTTTGATACAGCTCAATCAGCCCCAGCATTTT. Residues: CASSLIQLNQPQHF.